This is a list of T cell receptor beta chains from one sample in a study of OX40 agonist ivuxolimab in advanced cancers. Produced via immunoSEQ multiplex PCR; TCRdb's table is partial and in-frame only. The table lists 80,000 to 95,000 clones, approximately 83% of them singletons, with roughly 2.1% in the top ten. This material consisted of CD4+ or CD8+ T cells sorted from blood, taken in a trial of the OX40 agonist ivuxolimab. The receptor source for this set is an adult with an advanced solid tumor such as melanoma, head and neck, liver or kidney cancer. The CDR3 runs from the conserved cysteine through the conserved F or W. The order of the fields is D gene, J gene, clone size, V gene, CDR3 DNA, CDR3 protein. The D gene is left open where the match is weak. Size tells how often a clone was seen (once, few, many) or the class of an expanded clone, and some rows leave it out.

NA | TRBJ1-5 | NA | TRBV7-3 | TGTGCCAGCAGCTTCCAGGGGCCGGGGCAGCCCCAGCATTTT | CASSFQGPGQPQHF
NA | TRBJ2-7 | NA | TRBV19 | TGTGCCAGTAGTAAGGGGGGCGCTTCGACCATGCCCGGGGAGCAGTACTTC | CASSKGGASTMPGEQYF
NA | TRBJ1-5 | NA | TRBV28 | TGTGCCAGCAGTTTCCAATTAAGCGCTGGGGGGAGGAATCAGCCCCAGCATTTT | CASSFQLSAGGRNQPQHF
TRBD1 | TRBJ1-2 | NA | TRBV18 | TGTGCCAGCTCACCACTGACAGGGTATGGCTACACCTTC | CASSPLTGYGYTF
NA | TRBJ1-1 | NA | TRBV7-9 | TGTGCCAGCAGCTATGGGGGGCTAACTGAAGCTTTCTTT | CASSYGGLTEAFF
NA | TRBJ2-1 | NA | TRBV11-3 | TGTGCCAACCCAAGCCCACGAACTGGCTACAATGAGCAGTTCTTC | CANPSPRTGYNEQFF
TRBD1 | TRBJ1-5 | NA | TRBV7-2 | TGTGCCAGCAGCTTAGCTCAGGACAGGGGCCAGCATTTT | CASSLAQDRGQHF
TRBD1 | TRBJ2-7 | NA | TRBV28 | TGTGCCAGCAGGTACAGGGGGCGAACCTACGAGCAGTACTTC | CASRYRGRTYEQYF
TRBD1 | TRBJ2-2 | few | TRBV28 | TGTGCCACCGGCGGGACAGGGGACACCGGGGAGCTGTTTTTT | CATGGTGDTGELFF
TRBD1 | TRBJ2-5 | NA | TRBV7-9 | TGTGCCAGCAGCTTATGGTGGACAGGGGGCGAATTCGGACAAGAGACCCAGTACTTC | CASSLWWTGGEFGQETQYF
NA | TRBJ2-1 | NA | TRBV27 | TGTGCCAGCAGTTTATACGGGGCCAGCTCCTACAATGAGCAGTTCTTC | CASSLYGASSYNEQFF
NA | TRBJ1-1 | NA | TRBV15 | TGTGCCACCAGCAGGCAGGGGCGGCTGGATACTGAAGCTTTCTTT | CATSRQGRLDTEAFF
TRBD1 | TRBJ1-2 | few | TRBV5-1 | TGCGCCACCGGGACAGGGACTAACTATGGCTACACCTTC | CATGTGTNYGYTF
NA | TRBJ1-6 | NA | TRBV7-9 | TGTGCCAGCAGCTCGCCTCGGACGGGAAATTCACCCCTCCACTTT | CASSSPRTGNSPLHF
NA | TRBJ1-6 | NA | TRBV7-9 | TGTGCCAGCAGCTTGGAGACATCACCCCTCCACTTT | CASSLETSPLHF
TRBD1 | TRBJ2-2 | few | TRBV11-3 | TGTGCCAGCAGCGACAGCCGTTGGGACAGGGAGACGACCGGGGAGCTGTTTTTT | CASSDSRWDRETTGELFF
TRBD1 | TRBJ2-7 | NA | TRBV6-4 | TGTGCCAGCAACGACGGAGAGGGGGCCCCTTACGAGCAGTACTTC | CASNDGEGAPYEQYF
NA | TRBJ2-1 | NA | TRBV30 | TGTGCCTGGACGGGGGCCGGCCTCTACAATGAGCAGTTCTTC | CAWTGAGLYNEQFF
TRBD1 | TRBJ1-1 | NA | TRBV7-2 | TGTGCCAGCAGCTTTACAGGGGACGGTGGGACTGAAGCTTTCTTT | CASSFTGDGGTEAFF
TRBD1 | TRBJ2-7 | NA | TRBV19 | TGTGCCAGTAGTTCAGGGACAGGGTCCCGGAGCGAGCAGTACTTC | CASSSGTGSRSEQYF
NA | TRBJ1-2 | NA | TRBV6-5 | TGTGCCAGCACCAGAGGCGGGGTTAACTATGGCTACACCTTC | CASTRGGVNYGYTF
TRBD2 | TRBJ2-2 | NA | TRBV11-2 | TGTGCCAGCAGCCGTAGCGGGGGCCAGAGCGGGGAGCTGTTTTTT | CASSRSGGQSGELFF
TRBD2 | TRBJ2-7 | NA | TRBV5-4 | TGTGCCAGCAGCTTAGGGTTGGGGGGGTACGAGCAGTACTTC | CASSLGLGGYEQYF
TRBD1 | TRBJ2-3 | NA | TRBV5-5 | TGTGCCAGCAGCGTGGACAGGGGGACAGATACGCAGTATTTT | CASSVDRGTDTQYF
NA | TRBJ1-1 | few | TRBV19 | TGTGCCAGTAGTAGGTGGTTAGGTCTGAACACTGAAGCTTTCTTT | CASSRWLGLNTEAFF
TRBD1 | TRBJ1-1 | NA | TRBV30 | TGTGCCTGGACAACGACAGGGGCGAACACTGAAGCTTTCTTT | CAWTTTGANTEAFF
NA | TRBJ2-7 | NA | TRBV4-1 | TGCGCCAGCAGCCGGCCTCCGACGGTGTACGAGCAGTACTTC | CASSRPPTVYEQYF
TRBD1 | TRBJ1-2 | NA | TRBV2 | TGTGCCAGCAGTCAGGGGGGGAGGGCCTATGGCTACACCTTC | CASSQGGRAYGYTF
NA | TRBJ1-4 | NA | TRBV30 | TGTGCCTGGAGCCTTTCTAGGGGGGGCGAAGGAAAACTGTTTTTT | CAWSLSRGGEGKLFF
NA | TRBJ1-2 | NA | TRBV4-1 | TGCGCCGGCAGCCAAGATCTACAGGGCTATGGCTACACCTTC | CAGSQDLQGYGYTF
NA | TRBJ1-2 | NA | TRBV5-1 | TGCGCCAGCAGCTCAAGGGACGGCAATTCTAACTATGGCTACACCTTC | CASSSRDGNSNYGYTF
NA | TRBJ2-7 | NA | TRBV10-2 | TGCGCCAGCAGTCGAGACAGCTCCTACGAGCAGTACTTC | CASSRDSSYEQYF
NA | TRBJ1-5 | NA | TRBV6-1 | TGTGCCAGCAGGAGGGACGGGCAGCCCCAGCATTTT | CASRRDGQPQHF
TRBD1 | TRBJ1-2 | NA | TRBV7-2 | TGTGCCAGCAGCTTAGATGGCAGGGGGAGCGGCTACACCTTC | CASSLDGRGSGYTF
TRBD1 | TRBJ2-5 | NA | TRBV5-1 | TGCGCCAGCAAGGGGGCCGGAGAGACCCAGTACTTC | CASKGAGETQYF
TRBD1 | TRBJ1-4 | few | TRBV29-1 | TGCAGCGTTGAGGGGACAGCAACTAATGAAAAACTGTTTTTT | CSVEGTATNEKLFF
TRBD2 | TRBJ2-3 | once | TRBV5-1 | TGCGCCAGCAGCCCCCGGGTAGCGGGGGGTACAGATACGCAGTATTTT | CASSPRVAGGTDTQYF
NA | TRBJ1-4 | NA | TRBV19 | TGTGCCAGTAGTATAGACGGGTGGTCTAATGAAAAACTGTTTTTT | CASSIDGWSNEKLFF
NA | TRBJ2-1 | NA | TRBV30 | TGTGCCTGGAGTGTACGTGGCGGTACCCTCCGGGAGCAGTTCTTC | CAWSVRGGTLREQFF
TRBD1 | TRBJ1-2 | few | TRBV4-1 | TGCGCCAGCAGCCAGGTTGGACAGGGGAGCTATGGCTACACCTTC | CASSQVGQGSYGYTF
NA | TRBJ2-5 | NA | TRBV10-3 | TGTGCCATCAGTGGGGGCAAGACCCAGTACTTC | CAISGGKTQYF
NA | TRBJ1-1 | NA | TRBV5-5 | TGTGCCAGCGGACGGACAGACCTCACTGAAGCTTTCTTT | CASGRTDLTEAFF
TRBD1 | TRBJ2-7 | NA | TRBV30 | TGTGCCTGGAGCGAGACAGGGGCAGGATACGAGCAGTACTTC | CAWSETGAGYEQYF
NA | TRBJ1-1 | NA | TRBV6-1 | TGTGCCAGCACCAAGACAGAGAACACTGAAGCTTTCTTT | CASTKTENTEAFF
NA | TRBJ1-4 | few | TRBV27 | TGTGCCAGCAGTTCCCGTAATGAAAAACTGTTTTTT | CASSSRNEKLFF
NA | TRBJ1-2 | NA | TRBV5-5 | TGTGCCAGCAGCGTTACCGCTAACTATGGCTACACCTTC | CASSVTANYGYTF
TRBD2 | TRBJ2-5 | NA | TRBV2 | TGTGCCAGCATGCCGGGACTAGCCCAAGAGACCCAGTACTTC | CASMPGLAQETQYF
NA | TRBJ2-5 | NA | TRBV30 | TGTGCCTGCCCTGGGAGTAGGACAGAGACCCAGTACTTC | CACPGSRTETQYF
NA | TRBJ1-1 | NA | TRBV18 | TGTGCCAGCTCACCACGGGGGGTGAACACTGAAGCTTTCTTT | CASSPRGVNTEAFF
NA | TRBJ1-2 | NA | TRBV18 | TGTGCCAGCTCCCCCTCCGTCGAGGCTCATGGCTACACCTTC | CASSPSVEAHGYTF
NA | TRBJ1-5 | NA | TRBV2 | TGTGCCAGCAGGCCCGGGACTTCAACGGGGCAGCCCCAGCATTTT | CASRPGTSTGQPQHF
TRBD1 | TRBJ1-2 | NA | TRBV6-1 | TGTGCCAGCAGTGAAGACCGACAGGGCTATGGCTACACCTTC | CASSEDRQGYGYTF
NA | TRBJ2-3 | once | TRBV5-5 | TGTGCCAGCAGCCAAGTCGGCGGGGATAGCACAGATACGCAGTATTTT | CASSQVGGDSTDTQYF
NA | TRBJ2-1 | NA | TRBV9 | TGTGCCAGCAGCGTAGCAGGAACATCCTACAATGAGCAGTTCTTC | CASSVAGTSYNEQFF